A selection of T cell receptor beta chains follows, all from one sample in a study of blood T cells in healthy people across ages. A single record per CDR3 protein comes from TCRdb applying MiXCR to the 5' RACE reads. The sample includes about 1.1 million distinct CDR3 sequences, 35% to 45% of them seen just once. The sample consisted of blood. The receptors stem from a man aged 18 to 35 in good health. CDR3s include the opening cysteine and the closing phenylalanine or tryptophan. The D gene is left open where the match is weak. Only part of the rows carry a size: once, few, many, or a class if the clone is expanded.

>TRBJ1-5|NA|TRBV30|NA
TGTGCCTGGAGTGGGGGCGAGCAGCCCCAGCATTTT
CAWSGGEQPQHF
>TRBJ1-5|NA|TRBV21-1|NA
TGTGCCAGCAGCAAAGATGACTGCAATCAGCCCCAGCATTTT
CASSKDDCNQPQHF
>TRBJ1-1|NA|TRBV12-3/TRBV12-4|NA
TGTGCCAGCGAGCGGACCAGGAACACTGAAGCTTTCTTT
CASERTRNTEAFF
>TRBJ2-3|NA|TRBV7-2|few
TGTGCCAGCAGACCACGGTCTTCGGATACGCAGTATTTT
CASRPRSSDTQYF
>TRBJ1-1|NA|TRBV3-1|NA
TGTGCCAGCAGCCAACAGGGGTCGGCTGAAGCTTTCTTT
CASSQQGSAEAFF
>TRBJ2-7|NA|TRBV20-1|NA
TGCAGTGCCGCCTCCGGGGCCTACGAGCAGTACTTC
CSAASGAYEQYF
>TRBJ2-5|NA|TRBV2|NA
TGTGCCTTCAAGACTAGACGCGAGACCCAGTACTTC
CAFKTRRETQYF
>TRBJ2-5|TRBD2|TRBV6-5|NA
TGTGCCAGCAGTTACGCGGGGGGCCAACAAGAGACCCAGTACTTC
CASSYAGGQQETQYF
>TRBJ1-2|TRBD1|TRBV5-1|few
TGCGCCAGTCGGACAGGGGGCGTATATGGCTACACCTTC
CASRTGGVYGYTF
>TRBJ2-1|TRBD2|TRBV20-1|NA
TGCAGTGCTACAGATCTAGCGGGGGATACCTACAATGAGCAGTTCTTC
CSATDLAGDTYNEQFF